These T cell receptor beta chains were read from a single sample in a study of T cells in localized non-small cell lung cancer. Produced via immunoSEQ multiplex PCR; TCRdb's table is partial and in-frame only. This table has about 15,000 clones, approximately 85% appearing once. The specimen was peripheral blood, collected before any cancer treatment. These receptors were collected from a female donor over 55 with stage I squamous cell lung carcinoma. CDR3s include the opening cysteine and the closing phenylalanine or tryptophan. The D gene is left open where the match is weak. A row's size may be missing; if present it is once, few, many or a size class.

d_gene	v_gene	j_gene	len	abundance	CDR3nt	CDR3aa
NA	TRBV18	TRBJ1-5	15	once	TGTGCCAGCTCACCCCTCGGGGCCAGCAATCAGCCCCAGCATTTT	CASSPLGASNQPQHF
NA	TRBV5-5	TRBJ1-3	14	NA	TGTGCCAGCAGCTTGGTGGCAGCTGGAAACACCATATATTTT	CASSLVAAGNTIYF
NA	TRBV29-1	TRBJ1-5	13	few	TGCAGCGTTGTAAGCAGGGAAAATCAGCCCCAGCATTTT	CSVVSRENQPQHF
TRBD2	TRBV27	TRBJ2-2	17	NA	TGTGCCAGCAGTCCCAGCGGACTAGCGGGGAACGCCGGGGAGCTGTTTTTT	CASSPSGLAGNAGELFF
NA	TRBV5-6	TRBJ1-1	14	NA	TGTGCCAGCAGCCTAAACGTCGGTAGCACTGAAGCTTTCTTT	CASSLNVGSTEAFF
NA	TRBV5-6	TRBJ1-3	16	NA	TGTGCCAGCAGCTTGGTAACTCTAAGCTCTGGAAACACCATATATTTT	CASSLVTLSSGNTIYF
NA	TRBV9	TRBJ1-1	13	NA	TGTGCCAGCAGCGTAGACGGACCCACTGAAGCTTTCTTT	CASSVDGPTEAFF
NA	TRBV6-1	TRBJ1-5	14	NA	TGTGCCAGCGAGGACTGGGGACGCCCGGGGCCCCAGCATTTT	CASEDWGRPGPQHF
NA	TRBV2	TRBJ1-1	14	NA	TGTGCCAGAGATAGGGACGGGGACGACACTGAAGCTTTCTTT	CARDRDGDDTEAFF
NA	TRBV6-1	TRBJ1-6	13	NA	TGTGCCAGCAAGCCCCAACCGAATTCACCCCTCCACTTT	CASKPQPNSPLHF
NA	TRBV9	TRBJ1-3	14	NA	TGTGCCAGCAGCGTAGGCGGGCTTGGAAACACCATATATTTT	CASSVGGLGNTIYF
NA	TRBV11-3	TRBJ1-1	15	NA	TGTGCCAGCAGCTTAGACTCAGGGCAGAACACTGAAGCTTTCTTT	CASSLDSGQNTEAFF
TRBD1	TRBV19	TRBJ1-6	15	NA	TGTGCCAGCACCCGAGAGGACAGGGATAATTCACCCCTCCACTTT	CASTREDRDNSPLHF
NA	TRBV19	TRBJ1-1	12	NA	TGTGCCAGTAGGGGAGGGTGGTCTGAAGCTTTCTTT	CASRGGWSEAFF
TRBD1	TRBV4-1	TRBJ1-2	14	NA	TGCGCCAGCAGCCATGAAAACCGGGACAGGGGCTACACCTTC	CASSHENRDRGYTF
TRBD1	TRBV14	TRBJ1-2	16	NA	TGTGCCAGCAGCCATTTCTTGGGACAGGGCATCTATGGCTACACCTTC	CASSHFLGQGIYGYTF
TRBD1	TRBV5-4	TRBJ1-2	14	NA	TGTGCCAGCAGCTTCCAGGGGGCTGGGTATGGCTACACCTTC	CASSFQGAGYGYTF
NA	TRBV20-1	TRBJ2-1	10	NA	TGCAGTGCTGAGGACCATGAGCAGTTCTTC	CSAEDHEQFF
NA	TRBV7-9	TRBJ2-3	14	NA	TGTGCCAGCAGCTCTGGGGCAGGGCAGGGTACGCAGTATTTT	CASSSGAGQGTQYF
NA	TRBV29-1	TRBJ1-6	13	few	TGCAGCGTTAGGGGGGGTCCTAATTCACCCCTCCACTTT	CSVRGGPNSPLHF
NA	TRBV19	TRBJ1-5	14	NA	TGTGCCAGTAGTCGCCGGGACGGCACTCAGCCCCAGCATTTT	CASSRRDGTQPQHF
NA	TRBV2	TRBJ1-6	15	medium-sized	TGTGCCAGCCAACGGGACGGCCCTTCTAATTCACCCCTCCACTTT	CASQRDGPSNSPLHF
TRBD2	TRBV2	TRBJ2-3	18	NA	TGTGCCAGCAGTGAAGTAAGGGGACTAGCGGGAGCTAGAGATACGCAGTATTTT	CASSEVRGLAGARDTQYF
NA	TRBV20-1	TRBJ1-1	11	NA	TGCAGTGCTAGAGATAAGAAGAAAGCTTTCTTT	CSARDKKKAFF
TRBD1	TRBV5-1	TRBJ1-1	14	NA	TGCGCCAGCAGCTTGGACCCAGGGGGTGCTGAAGCTTTCTTT	CASSLDPGGAEAFF
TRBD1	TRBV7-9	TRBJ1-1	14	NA	TGTGCCAGCAGTTTCAGGGGGAAGGACACTGAAGCTTTCTTT	CASSFRGKDTEAFF
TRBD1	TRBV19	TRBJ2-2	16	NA	TGTGCCAGTAGTAAAAGGACAGGGCCGAACACCGGGGAGCTGTTTTTT	CASSKRTGPNTGELFF
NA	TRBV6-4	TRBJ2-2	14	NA	TGTGCCAGCAGTGACGCACTAGCCGCCGGGGAGCTGTTTTTT	CASSDALAAGELFF
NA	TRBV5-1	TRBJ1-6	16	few	TGCGCCAGCAGCTTGGCTGGGGCGAAACTTGGTTCACCCCTCCACTTT	CASSLAGAKLGSPLHF
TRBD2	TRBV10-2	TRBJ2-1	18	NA	TGCGCCAGCCTGGGGGGACTAGCGGCTCCCATCTCCTACAATGAGCAGTTCTTC	CASLGGLAAPISYNEQFF
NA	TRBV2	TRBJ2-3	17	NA	TGTGCCAGCAGTGGGGGAGGGGGGGCCCGTAGCACAGATACGCAGTATTTT	CASSGGGGARSTDTQYF
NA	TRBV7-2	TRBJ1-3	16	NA	TGTGCCAGCAGCTTTGAAGGCGGGCGTCGGAGAAACACCATATATTTT	CASSFEGGRRRNTIYF
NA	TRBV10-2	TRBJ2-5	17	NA	TGCGCCAGCAGTGGGGGTTCGGCTAGCGCGTACCAAGAGACCCAGTACTTC	CASSGGSASAYQETQYF
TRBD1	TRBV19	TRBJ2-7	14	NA	TGTGCCAGTAGTATTGGGACAGGGTATTATGAGCAGTACTTC	CASSIGTGYYEQYF
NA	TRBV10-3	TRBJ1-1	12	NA	TGTGCCATCAGTGAGCTAGACACTGAAGCTTTCTTT	CAISELDTEAFF
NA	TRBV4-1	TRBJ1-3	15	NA	TGCGCCAGCAGCCAAGATGGGGCGGGAGGAAACACCATATATTTT	CASSQDGAGGNTIYF
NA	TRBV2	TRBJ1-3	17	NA	TGTGCCAGCAGTGAAGTGGGGGGGGCTTACTCTGGAAACACCATATATTTT	CASSEVGGAYSGNTIYF
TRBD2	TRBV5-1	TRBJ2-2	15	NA	TGCGCCAGCAGCCTTAGCGGGAGGAACACCGGGGAGCTGTTTTTT	CASSLSGRNTGELFF
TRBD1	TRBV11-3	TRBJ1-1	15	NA	TGTGCCAGCAGTCCGGGACAGGGAGAGAACACTGAAGCTTTCTTT	CASSPGQGENTEAFF
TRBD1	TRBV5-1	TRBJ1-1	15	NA	TGCGCCAGCAGCGCGATCTACAGGGGTAACACTGAAGCTTTCTTT	CASSAIYRGNTEAFF
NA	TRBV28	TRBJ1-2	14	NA	TGTGCCAGCAGGCGACAGGAGGGTAGCTATGGCTACACCTTC	CASRRQEGSYGYTF
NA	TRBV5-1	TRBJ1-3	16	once	TGCGCCAGCAGCCCAAGGACATTGAGCTCTGGAAACACCATATATTTT	CASSPRTLSSGNTIYF
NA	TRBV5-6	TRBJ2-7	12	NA	TGTGCCAGCAGCTTGGCCCAGGGGAGCCAGTACTTC	CASSLAQGSQYF
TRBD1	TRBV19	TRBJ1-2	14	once	TGTGCCAGTAGTATAGGACAGGGTGTTCGGGGCTACACCTTC	CASSIGQGVRGYTF
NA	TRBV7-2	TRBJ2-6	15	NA	TGTGCCAGCAGCCCATTCCTCTCTGGGGCCAACGTCCTGACTTTC	CASSPFLSGANVLTF
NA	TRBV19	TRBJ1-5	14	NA	TGTGCCAGTAGTATAGACACTCTCAATCAGCCCCAGCATTTT	CASSIDTLNQPQHF
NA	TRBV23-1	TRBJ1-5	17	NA	TGCGCCAGCCCCACCAGGACCAGAAGGTATAGCAATCAGCCCCAGCATTTT	CASPTRTRRYSNQPQHF
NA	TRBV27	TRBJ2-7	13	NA	TGTGCCAGCAGTTTATTGAAGGACAGCGAGCAGTACTTC	CASSLLKDSEQYF
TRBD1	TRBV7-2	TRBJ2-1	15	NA	TGTGCCAGCAGCTCCCGACAGGGACGCAGGGATGAGCAGTTCTTC	CASSSRQGRRDEQFF
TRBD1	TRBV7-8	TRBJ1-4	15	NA	TGTGCCAGCAGCAGAGGACAGGCTGAAAGTGAAAAACTGTTTTTT	CASSRGQAESEKLFF